This T cell receptor (beta chain) was recovered during a study of T-cell memory formation after mild COVID-19. Trimming removed 4 bases from V and 0 bases from J, with 2 bases in between. Germline-derived CDR1 and CDR2 are SGHRS and YFSETQ. The CDR3 is made up of 11 amino acids. Study findings and constraints: CD4+ contracting clones were mainly CM and EM; CD8+ ones, EMRA. That cross-reactive memory joined was suggested by some responding clones appearing in pre-infection memory.

Sample barcodes and UMIs were carried by the TCR alpha and TCR beta cDNA libraries that 5'RACE generated with constant-segment primers. TCRdb passed the 5' RACE reads through MiXCR, listing each CDR3 protein once. The table records 410,000 or so distinct CDR3 sequences, 20% to 30% of them present only once. There are many counts of this clonotype. Antigen: not known. The V gene is TRBV5-1, the J gene TRBJ2-7, with D uncertain. Sequencing was carried out using PBMCs or a T cell subset sorted from them (not recorded which). This clonotype originated in an adult woman who had mild COVID-19 (a few samples of this study predate the infection). Cell type and time point are not known. The CDR3 DNA reads TGCGCCAGCAGCGACTCCTACGAGCAGTACTTC. Amino acid sequence: CASSDSYEQYF.